The 30 T cell receptor beta chains below come from one sample, sequenced in a study of radiation and T cells in renal cell carcinoma. This table comes from immunoSEQ multiplex PCR, and its TCRdb copy is limited to in-frame clones, with some not included. Of about 150,000 clones in the sample, approximately 91% are singletons; the top ten hold around 11%. The time point is: baseline pretreatment blood. Treatment noted: 15 Gy SBRT to primary tumor, nephrectomy 4 weeks later. Sequenced here: blood, sampled from a patient whose treatment included radiotherapy and nephrectomy. The receptors originated from a woman aged 45 to 65 with renal cell carcinoma.

The V gene is TRBV6-1, the J gene TRBJ2-1; possible D gene TRBD1, 6 bases. The CDR3 totals 15 residues. V lost 6 bases and J lost 6, with 18 bases in between. In germline, CDR1 is MNHNS, CDR2 SASEGT. CDR3 loop: CASRVLRGTINEQFF. The CDR3 nucleotides are TGTGCCAGCAGAGTGTTACGTGGGACAATCAATGAGCAGTTCTTC.

This rearrangement joins TRBV19 to TRBJ1-3; 8 bases fit TRBD1. This CDR3 has 18 residues. The J segment lost 0 bases and the V segment lost 4 bases, leaving 11 bases of the junction unmatched. Germline assignment: CDR1 LNHDA and CDR2 SQIVND (reference sequence). CDR3 protein: CASSTMPGQGLSGNTIYF. The CDR3 nucleotides read TGTGCCAGTAGTACCATGCCCGGACAGGGACTCTCTGGAAACACCATATATTTT.

The genes are TRBV29-1 and TRBJ2-1, with 7 bases fitting TRBD1. Unmatched junction bases numbered 6, after V lost 4 bases and J lost 3 bases. The CDR3 spans 14 residues. Germline-derived CDR1 and CDR2 are SQVTM and ANQGSEA. CDR3 residues: CSVGTGDFYNEQFF. As DNA, the CDR3 is TGCAGCGTTGGTACAGGGGATTTCTACAATGAGCAGTTCTTC.

The chain links TRBV25-1 to TRBJ1-3; D gene ambiguous. V lost 3 bases and J lost 0, with 6 bases in between. In germline, CDR1 is MGHDK, CDR2 SYGVNS. The CDR3 spans 14 residues. In nucleotides, the CDR3 is TGTGCCAGCAGTGATATGGGCTCTGGAAACACCATATATTTT. Translated: CASSDMGSGNTIYF.

This clone was picked up a small number of times. This chain joins TRBV19 and TRBJ1-1; the D gene is possibly TRBD1 (5 bases). Germline CDR1 reads LNHDA; CDR2 reads SQIVND (reference sequence). The V and J ends lost 3 bases and 6 bases respectively, with 14 bases between them. This CDR3 comprises 14 residues. CDR3 DNA: TGTGCCAGTAGTATTCCCTTTGGGGCGGCTGAAGCTTTCTTT. The encoded protein is CASSIPFGAAEAFF.

The chain has TRBV18 and TRBJ2-3; D gene unclear. Germline assignment: CDR1 KGHSH and CDR2 LQKENI. The CDR3 runs to 15 residues. V was shortened by 4 bases and J by 7 bases, with 18 bases between the two germline ends. CDR3 sequence: CASSQGSLAQNTQYF. CDR3 sequence (DNA): TGTGCCAGCTCACAGGGAAGCCTTGCACAGAATACGCAGTATTTT.

The CDR3 sequence is CASSYSRSHSGNTIYF. CDR3 sequence (DNA): TGTGCCAGCAGTTACTCGCGGTCCCACTCTGGAAACACCATATATTTT. The J gene is TRBJ1-3, the V gene TRBV6-6; D is ambiguous. V lost 0 bases to trimming and J lost 0 bases, with 9 bases between them. The CDR3 has 16 residues. Germline values: CDR1 MNHNY, CDR2 SVGAGI (reference sequence).

The chain is built from TRBV6-1 and TRBJ1-2; D is undetermined. Trimming cost V 2 bases and J 0 bases, with 7 bases left between them. Per germline, CDR1 MNHNS and CDR2 SASEGT. This CDR3 has 14 residues. CDR3 nucleotide sequence: TGTGCCAGCAGTGAACGGGGTCCTAACTATGGCTACACCTTC. Protein product: CASSERGPNYGYTF.

This clone was counted once. The chain recombines TRBV15 with TRBJ1-2; D is perhaps TRBD1 (6 bases). From germline, CDR1 is LNHNV and CDR2 YYDKDF (reference sequence). The CDR3 has 14 amino acids. Between the trimmed V and J ends, which lost 0 bases and 7 bases, there was a span of 12 bases. CDR3 amino acids: CATSRDKGGSGYTF. The CDR3 region has the DNA TGTGCCACCAGCAGAGATAAAGGGGGAAGTGGCTACACCTTC.

This clone was detected a few times. This rearrangement joins TRBV6-5 to TRBJ2-1; D is undetermined. CDR3 size: 14 residues. V was trimmed by 6 bases and J by 4 bases, leaving 13 bases between them. Germline loops: CDR1 MNHEY, CDR2 SVGAGI. CDR3 loop: CASSPDGEYNEQFF. DNA of the CDR3: TGTGCCAGCAGCCCTGACGGTGAATACAATGAGCAGTTCTTC.

The rearrangement uses TRBV5-4 and TRBJ1-4, with 9 nucleotides matching TRBD1. CDR3 length: 15 amino acids. V lost 2 bases to trimming and J lost 7 bases; unmatched junction nucleotides: 6. Germline values: CDR1 SGHNT, CDR2 YYREEE (reference sequence). The CDR3 coding sequence is TGTGCCAGCAGCTTTGAGCTGGACAGGGGTGAAAAACTGTTTTTT. Amino acids: CASSFELDRGEKLFF.

J is TRBJ2-4 and V is TRBV6-1, with D perhaps TRBD1 (6 bases). Germline CDR1 MNHNS, CDR2 SASEGT. The V gene lost 6 bases and the J gene lost 7 bases, with 13 bases spanning the gap. This CDR3 has 13 residues. In nucleotides, the CDR3 is TGTGCCAGCAGCCCGGGGCAGGGGAACATTCAGTACTTC. This translates into CASSPGQGNIQYF.

The V gene is TRBV7-2, the J gene TRBJ2-3, with 9 bases aligning to TRBD2. There are 16 residues in the CDR3. V was pared by 6 bases and J by 6 bases, with 13 bases of the junction left unmatched. Germline values: CDR1 SGHTA, CDR2 FQGNSA. The CDR3 sequence: CASSSAPGLASDTQYF. CDR3 in DNA: TGTGCCAGCAGTTCCGCGCCGGGACTAGCTTCGGATACGCAGTATTTT.

The rearrangement joins TRBV4-3 to TRBJ2-1, with D maybe TRBD2 (6 bases). Germline V gives CDR1 LGHNA, CDR2 YSLEER. This CDR3 comprises 16 residues. The ends were cut back, 0 bases at V and 0 bases at J, with 9 bases in the middle. DNA of the CDR3: TGCGCCAGCAGCCAAGATGGGGGGAGCTCCTACAATGAGCAGTTCTTC. Translating it yields CASSQDGGSSYNEQFF.

The chain recombines TRBV29-1 with TRBJ2-1, with unresolved D. Trimming pared 8 bases from V and 3 bases from J, leaving 11 bases between. Germline values: CDR1 SQVTM, CDR2 ANQGSEA. The CDR3 sequence is 12 residues long. The CDR3 nucleotides are TGCAGCATACGAACTGGCTACAATGAGCAGTTCTTC. This sequence encodes CSIRTGYNEQFF.

The genes are TRBV10-3 and TRBJ2-7, with D possibly matching TRBD1 (6 bases). The CDR3 has 14 amino acids. The V gene lost 1 base and the J gene lost 5 bases, with 12 bases spanning the gap. CDR1 is ENHRY and CDR2 is SYGVKD in the germline V gene. As DNA, the CDR3 is TGTGCCATCAGTGAGTTACAGGGTTTCAACGAGCAGTACTTC. Its translation: CAISELQGFNEQYF.

The chain has TRBV7-2 and TRBJ1-3; unclear D gene. The CDR3 is 15 amino acids. The V and J ends lost 0 bases and 0 bases respectively, with 6 bases between them. CDR1 is SGHTA and CDR2 is FQGNSA in the germline V gene. CDR3 DNA sequence: TGTGCCAGCAGCTTAGCGAAGAGCTCTGGAAACACCATATATTTT. Its translation: CASSLAKSSGNTIYF.

The genes are TRBV7-2 and TRBJ2-5; TRBD1 aligns across 8 bases. The V and J ends lost 4 bases and 3 bases, in that order; junction bases with no gene match: 1. The germline V gene has CDR1 SGHTA and CDR2 FQGNSA. The CDR3 is made up of 13 amino acids. The CDR3 protein is CASSWGQEETQYF. DNA of the CDR3: TGTGCCAGCAGCTGGGGACAGGAAGAGACCCAGTACTTC.

V gene TRBV7-2 combines with J gene TRBJ2-3, with 10 bases aligning to TRBD2. Germline assignment: CDR1 SGHTA and CDR2 FQGNSA. The CDR3 covers 17 residues. With 5 bases clipped from V and 3 bases from J, the junction kept 11 bases outside the gene matches. The CDR3 sequence: CASSVSGGAKKTDTQYF. The DNA of the CDR3 is TGTGCCAGCAGCGTCAGCGGGGGGGCGAAAAAAACAGATACGCAGTATTTT.

The chain has TRBV5-1 and TRBJ2-3; 7 bases map to TRBD1. The germline V gene encodes CDR1 SGHRS and CDR2 YFSETQ. CDR3 length: 16 amino acids. The V gene end was trimmed by 0 bases and the J gene end by 1 base; junction bases not matched to a gene: 5. CDR3 sequence: CASSLGGQGGTDTQYF. CDR3 in DNA: TGCGCCAGCAGCTTGGGAGGGCAGGGGGGCACAGATACGCAGTATTTT. The whole variable domain, remainder taken from reference TRBV5-1 and TRBJ2-3, is KAGVTQTPRYLIKTRGQQVTLSCSPISGHRSVSWYQQTPGQGLQFLFEYFSETQRNKGNFPGRFSGRQFSNSRSEMNVSTLELGDSALYLCASSLGGQGGTDTQYFGPGTRLTVL.

This clone was seen only once. The junction does not match germline at one end; this may be a read error. Within the sample, other DNA sequences also encode this same CDR3. The chain carries TRBV4-3 and TRBJ1-2; maybe TRBD1 (5 bases). The germline gives CDR1 LGHNA, CDR2 YSLEER. This CDR3 is built from 15 residues. CDR3 protein: CASSQEGRVNYGYTF. The DNA for the CDR3 is TGCGCCAGCAGTCAAGAGGGCAGGGTAAACTATGGCTACACCTTC.

The chain couples TRBV14 to TRBJ1-2; TRBD1 aligns across 8 bases. The CDR3 sequence is 18 residues long. Germline CDR1 SGHDN, CDR2 FVKESK. V shed 5 bases and J 2 bases; nucleotides not matched to a gene: 16. The CDR3 coding sequence is TGTGCCAGCAGCGACCTCCCTCGTTACAGGGGGAACAACTATGGCTACACCTTC. Protein sequence: CASSDLPRYRGNNYGYTF.

The chain is built from TRBV4-1 and TRBJ1-2; D remains ambiguous. This CDR3 is built from 15 residues. The germline V gene encodes CDR1 MGHRA and CDR2 YSYEKL. Trimming removed 0 bases from V and 6 bases from J, with 14 bases in between. CDR3 in amino acids: CASSQEIWVGDGYTF. DNA of the CDR3: TGCGCCAGCAGCCAAGAAATATGGGTGGGCGATGGCTACACCTTC.

The chain joins TRBV6-6 to TRBJ2-5; D uncertain. Germline loops: CDR1 MNHNY, CDR2 SVGAGI (reference sequence). The CDR3 sequence is 14 residues long. V was cut by 0 bases and J by 4 bases, with 9 bases left in between. In DNA, the CDR3 is TGTGCCAGCAGTTACTCGGCTGCCGGAGAGACCCAGTACTTC. Protein: CASSYSAAGETQYF.

J is TRBJ1-1 and V is TRBV27, with D possibly TRBD1 on 5 matching bases. The germline V and J ends were trimmed by 2 bases and 10 bases, with 11 bases remaining between them. Per germline, CDR1 MNHEY and CDR2 SMNVEV (reference sequence). The CDR3 is 12 residues long. DNA of the CDR3: TGTGCCAGCAGTTTAGAGGGGCGCAGAGCTTTCTTT. It translates to CASSLEGRRAFF.

This clone has just one count. V usage is TRBV7-6 and J usage is TRBJ1-1; the D is unclear. In germline, CDR1 is SGHVS, CDR2 FNYEAQ. Trimming pared 3 bases from V and 1 base from J, leaving 6 bases between. The CDR3 length is 13 residues. The CDR3, as DNA: TGTGCCAGCAGCTTTGGGTGGAACACTGAAGCTTTCTTT. This sequence encodes CASSFGWNTEAFF.

This sequence joins TRBV2 and TRBJ2-6; no clear D. Deletions cut 5 bases from V and 0 bases from J, with 8 bases between. This CDR3 has 15 amino acids. Germline V lookup: CDR1 SNHLY, CDR2 FYNNEI. CDR3 region: CASSTPSSGANVLTF. Here the CDR3 DNA reads TGTGCCAGCAGTACTCCTAGCTCTGGGGCCAACGTCCTGACTTTC.

The V gene is TRBV7-2, the J gene TRBJ1-6; 9 bases fit TRBD1. Germline-derived CDR1 and CDR2 are SGHTA and FQGNSA. This CDR3 is 17 amino acids long. Unmatched junction bases numbered 5, after V lost 5 bases and J lost 0 bases. The CDR3 bases are TGTGCCAGCAGCCCGGGGACAGGGAGCTCCTATAATTCACCCCTCCACTTT. Protein: CASSPGTGSSYNSPLHF. Full variable domain (missing parts from reference TRBV7-2 and TRBJ1-6): GAGVSQSPSNKVTEKGKDVELRCDPISGHTALYWYRQSLGQGLEFLIYFQGNSAPDKSGLPSDRFSAERTGGSVSTLTIQRTQQEDSAVYLCASSPGTGSSYNSPLHFGNGTRLTVT.

This chain joins TRBV6-5 and TRBJ2-3; D ambiguous. The CDR3 spans 14 residues. The V gene lost 1 base and the J gene lost 3 bases, with 8 bases spanning the gap. Germline loops: CDR1 MNHEY, CDR2 SVGAGI. The CDR3 DNA is TGTGCCAGCAGTTACTTCCCGGTGACAGATACGCAGTATTTT. Translated, it gives CASSYFPVTDTQYF.

On this clone: The same CDR3 can be traced to other DNA sequences in this sample. The rearrangement joins TRBV5-1 to TRBJ2-3; the D call may be TRBD1 or TRBD2 (5 bases each). Trimming shortened V by 4 bases and J by 0 bases, and 12 bases separated the two germline ends. This CDR3 spans 15 amino acids. Germline CDR1 and CDR2: SGHRS and YFSETQ. The CDR3 protein is CASSLEGRSTDTQYF. The CDR3 bases are TGCGCCAGCAGCCTCGAGGGACGGAGCACAGATACGCAGTATTTT.